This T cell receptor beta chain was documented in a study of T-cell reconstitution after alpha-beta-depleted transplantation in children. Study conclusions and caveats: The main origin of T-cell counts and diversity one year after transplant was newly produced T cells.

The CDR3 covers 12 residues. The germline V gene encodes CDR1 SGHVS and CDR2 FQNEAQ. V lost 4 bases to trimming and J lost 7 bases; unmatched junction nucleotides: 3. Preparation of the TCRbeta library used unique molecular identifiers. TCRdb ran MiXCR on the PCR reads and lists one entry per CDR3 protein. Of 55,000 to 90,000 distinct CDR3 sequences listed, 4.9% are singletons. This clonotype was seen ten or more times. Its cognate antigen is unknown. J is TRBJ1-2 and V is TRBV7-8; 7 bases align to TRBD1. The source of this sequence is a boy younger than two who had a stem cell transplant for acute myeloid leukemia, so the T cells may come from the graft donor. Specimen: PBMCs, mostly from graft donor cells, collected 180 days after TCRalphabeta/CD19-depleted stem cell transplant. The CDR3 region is CASSSTGVGYTF. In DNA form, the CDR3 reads TGTGCCAGCAGCTCCACAGGGGTTGGCTACACCTTC.